This T cell receptor beta chain was captured by sequencing in a study of cytomegalovirus exposure and HLA in healthy donors. The protocol was immunoSEQ multiplex PCR, while the TCRdb copy is restricted to in-frame clones and leaves out a portion. In the table there are about 140,000 clones, roughly 92% of which are singletons. The V gene end was trimmed by 11 bases and the J gene end by 3 bases; junction bases not matched to a gene: 6. Germline V gene sequence: CDR1 MNHNS, CDR2 SASEGT. The CDR3 extends over 14 amino acids. The validation cohort, a group of under 150 subjects, included the donors and was separate from the roughly 670-subject first cohort.

Input material: PBMCs. This sequence originates from a man younger than 30 in good health and CMV-seronegative. This chain uses TRBV6-1 with TRBJ1-3; TRBD1 matches 11 bases. The CDR3 here is CAGGDRGIGNTIYF. Here the CDR3 DNA reads TGTGCCGGGGGGGACAGGGGGATTGGAAACACCATATATTTT.